This TCR beta chain is drawn from a study of shared clonotypes between healthy human individuals. Study-wide context: Each donor's CD8 memory used one plate, CD8 naive two, each CD4 subset three.

The germline V gene encodes CDR1 MDHEN and CDR2 SYDVKM. With 6 bases clipped from V and 8 bases from J, the junction kept 15 bases outside the gene matches. The CDR3 has 15 residues. Data came from immunoSEQ multiplex PCR; TCRdb stores just in-frame clones and leaves some out. This sample yields millions of clones, of which about 92% are seen a single time; 0.13% to 0.15% belongs to the top ten. CD4+ cell separation produced CD45RA+ naive and CD45RA-negative memory subsets. The J gene is TRBJ1-2, the V gene TRBV28; 7 bases map to TRBD1. The sequence was collected from a young man in good health. The sample comprised naive CD4+ T cells sorted from blood. The subset was: CD45RA+ positively selected. The CDR3 spells CASSHPSQQGGGYTF. The CDR3 region has the DNA TGTGCCAGCAGCCACCCGAGCCAGCAAGGGGGCGGCTACACCTTC.